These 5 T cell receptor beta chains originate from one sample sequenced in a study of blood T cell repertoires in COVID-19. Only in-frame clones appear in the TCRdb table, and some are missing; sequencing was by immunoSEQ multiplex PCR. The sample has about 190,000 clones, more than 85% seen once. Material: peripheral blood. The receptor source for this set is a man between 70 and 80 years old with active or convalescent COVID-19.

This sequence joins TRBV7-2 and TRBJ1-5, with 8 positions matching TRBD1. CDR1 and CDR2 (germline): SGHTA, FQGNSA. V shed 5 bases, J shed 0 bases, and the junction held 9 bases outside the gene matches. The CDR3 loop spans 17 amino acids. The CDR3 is CASSPMGTGHSNQPQHF. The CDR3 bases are TGTGCCAGCAGCCCAATGGGGACAGGCCATAGCAATCAGCCCCAGCATTTT.

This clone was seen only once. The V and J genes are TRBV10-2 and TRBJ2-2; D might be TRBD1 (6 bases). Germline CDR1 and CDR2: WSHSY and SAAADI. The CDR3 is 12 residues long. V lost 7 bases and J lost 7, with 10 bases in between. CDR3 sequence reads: CASKGVVGELFF. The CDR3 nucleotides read TGCGCCAGCAAGGGGGTCGTCGGGGAGCTGTTTTTT.

The CDR3 loop is CAISGQGMNTEAFF. The DNA of the CDR3 is TGTGCCATCAGTGGGCAGGGAATGAACACTGAAGCTTTCTTT. The gene calls are TRBV10-3 and TRBJ1-1, with TRBD1 as a possible D gene (5 bases). The CDR3 has 14 residues. Germline V CDR1 and CDR2: ENHRY, SYGVKD. The germline V and J ends were trimmed by 4 bases and 0 bases, with 9 bases remaining between them.

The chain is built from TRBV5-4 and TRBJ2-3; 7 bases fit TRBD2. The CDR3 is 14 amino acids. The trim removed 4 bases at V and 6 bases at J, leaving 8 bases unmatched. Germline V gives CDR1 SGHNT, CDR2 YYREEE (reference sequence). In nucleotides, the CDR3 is TGTGCCAGCAGCCATCCCATAGCGGGCGATACGCAGTATTTT. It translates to CASSHPIAGDTQYF.

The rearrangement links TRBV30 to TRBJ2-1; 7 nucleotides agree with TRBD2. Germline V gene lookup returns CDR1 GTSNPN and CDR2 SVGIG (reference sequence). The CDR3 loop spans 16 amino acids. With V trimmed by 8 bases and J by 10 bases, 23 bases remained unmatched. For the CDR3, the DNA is TGTGCCGCCGTAAGGACCGGGAGGCGCGGGAGAGGAGAGCAGTTCTTC. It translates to CAAVRTGRRGRGEQFF.